Here is one TCR beta chain with its context. Its antigen is as yet unknown. Assay: immunoSEQ multiplex PCR; the TCRdb copy retains only in-frame clones and omits some. In the table there are 9,500 to 12,000 clones, 81% of which are singletons. The record originates from a study of cytotoxic CD8 clonotypes in ibrutinib-treated CLL. Study context: Included were about 11 relapsed/refractory and roughly 15 treatment-naive patients, of whom about 18 were IGHV unmutated. Outcomes included approximately 24 partial and 2 complete responses; after median roughly 69 months, 14 stayed remitted and 12 progressed. On average, each sample had some 260,000 productive templates and more than 75,000 productive rearrangements. Study-level findings and limits: Patients had baseline clonality above age-matched healthy donors, and this clonality moved with circulating CD8+ T-cell counts.

This receptor was obtained from a human donor with chronic lymphocytic leukemia. This material consisted of PBMCs, taken at disease progression, from a patient treated with ibrutinib.

Written as DNA, the CDR3 is TGTGCCAGCAGCCAAGGCCCCAGGGTTGTCAACAATGAGCAGTTCTTC. It is translated as CASSQGPRVVNNEQFF. The chain employs TRBV9 and TRBJ2-1, with D perhaps matching TRBD1 (5 bases). This CDR3 is 16 amino acids long. Trimming pared 4 bases from V and 5 bases from J, leaving 19 bases between. Germline V gives CDR1 SGDLS, CDR2 YYNGEE.